Presented here are 27 T cell receptor beta chains from one specimen sequenced in a study of T cell responses to AZD1222 COVID-19 vaccine. Assay used: immunoSEQ multiplex PCR; TCRdb lists only in-frame clones, some missing. This sample has approximately 56,000 clones; around 85% occur once, and the top ten carry around 15%. The source material was peripheral blood, sampled on day 0 of AZD1222 vaccination. The receptors shown here come from an adult in good health.

The chain is built from TRBV7-2 and TRBJ1-4; 9 nucleotides agree with TRBD1. The V gene end was trimmed by 11 bases and the J gene end by 0 bases; junction bases not matched to a gene: 7. Looked up from germline, CDR1 is SGHTA and CDR2 is FQGNSA. This CDR3 has 15 amino acids. For the CDR3, the DNA is TGTGCCTGCCAGGACAGGGGTGCAACTAATGAAAAACTGTTTTTT. Translated, it gives CACQDRGATNEKLFF. The full variable domain, its missing parts supplied by reference TRBV7-2 and TRBJ1-4, is GAGVSQSPSNKVTEKGKDVELRCDPISGHTALYWYRQSLGQGLEFLIYFQGNSAPDKSGLPSDRFSAERTGGSVSTLTIQRTQQEDSAVYLCACQDRGATNEKLFFGSGTQLSVL.

V gene TRBV28 combines with J gene TRBJ2-3; TRBD1 or TRBD2 may be the D gene (7 bases each). V lost 8 bases to trimming and J lost 3 bases, with 12 bases between them. Germline CDR1 reads MDHEN; CDR2 reads SYDVKM. The CDR3 length is 13 residues. The CDR3 nucleotides are TGTGCCAGCCAGGGGGGGGGAACAGATACGCAGTATTTT. Translation gives CASQGGGTDTQYF.

This clone was seen just once. The chain is built from TRBV5-1 and TRBJ1-1; 9 bases are a match to TRBD1. V trimming: 6 bases; J trimming: 0 bases; junction bases outside the gene matches: 9. Germline V gene sequence: CDR1 SGHRS, CDR2 YFSETQ. The CDR3 covers 16 residues. The DNA for the CDR3 is TGCGCCAGCATCGACACCGGGACAGGGATGAACACTGAAGCTTTCTTT. This sequence encodes CASIDTGTGMNTEAFF.

The chain has TRBV6-2 or TRBV6-3 and TRBJ2-1; the match to TRBD2 covers 8 bases. V gave up 0 bases and J gave up 5 bases; unmatched junction bases: 9. This CDR3 is 17 amino acids long. Germline-derived CDR1 and CDR2 are MNHEY and SVGEGT. CDR3 in DNA: TGTGCCAGCAGTTACTCCGGGGGGGCGAGGGGTAACAATGAGCAGTTCTTC. This gives the protein CASSYSGGARGNNEQFF.

V gene TRBV7-9 combines with J gene TRBJ2-1, with TRBD2 as a possible D gene (6 bases). The germline V gene has CDR1 SEHNR and CDR2 FQNEAQ (reference sequence). Between the trimmed V and J ends, which lost 5 bases and 9 bases, there was a span of 14 bases. This CDR3 has 13 residues. The CDR3 loop is CASSRDSPTEQFF. CDR3 DNA sequence: TGTGCCAGCAGCAGGGACTCCCCGACTGAGCAGTTCTTC.

V and J are TRBV7-9 and TRBJ1-2, with 7 nucleotides matching TRBD1. V lost 6 bases to trimming and J lost 4 bases; unmatched junction nucleotides: 17. The length of the CDR3 is 17 residues. The germline V gene encodes CDR1 SEHNR and CDR2 FQNEAQ (reference sequence). In DNA, the CDR3 is TGTGCCAGCAGTCACAGGGGCCCGATAGAGGATGGCTATGGCTACACCTTC. Translated: CASSHRGPIEDGYGYTF.

The rearrangement joins TRBV7-3 to TRBJ2-7, with 8 bases identical to TRBD1. V trimming: 5 bases; J trimming: 6 bases; junction bases outside the gene matches: 18. The germline CDR1 and CDR2 sequences are SGHTA and FQGTGA. The CDR3 contains 17 residues. The CDR3 DNA reads as TGTGCCAGCAGCCCAAATACCGCCGGGACAGGCCCCGTCGAGCAGTACTTC. The encoded protein is CASSPNTAGTGPVEQYF.

This clone was found once. The rearrangement uses TRBV4-2 and TRBJ2-7, with 8 nucleotides matching TRBD2. This CDR3 region has 15 residues. The V gene's germline CDR1 is LGHNA and CDR2 YNFKEQ. V lost 0 bases to trimming and J lost 2 bases; unmatched junction nucleotides: 3. CDR3 sequence reads: CASSQDSGGPYEQYF. The CDR3 nucleotides are TGTGCCAGCAGCCAAGACAGCGGGGGCCCCTACGAGCAGTACTTC.

The V and J genes are TRBV6-6 and TRBJ1-5; perhaps TRBD1 as D (5 bases). Trimming took 5 bases from V and 6 from J, leaving 11 bases between them. This CDR3 region has 13 residues. Germline loops: CDR1 MNHNY, CDR2 SVGAGI (reference sequence). For the CDR3, the DNA is TGTGCCAGCAGTCCAGGGAGTCTTCAGCCCCAGCATTTT. Translated, it gives CASSPGSLQPQHF.

This chain links TRBV5-1 with TRBJ1-2; D not certain. Germline CDR1 is SGHRS and CDR2 is YFSETQ. Trimming left V 0 bases short and J 8 bases short, with 23 bases between. This CDR3 has 17 residues. CDR3 loop: CASSLATIGDRAGGYTF. The CDR3 bases are TGCGCCAGCAGCTTGGCCACGATTGGGGATCGTGCGGGGGGCTACACCTTC.

CDR3 amino acids: CASSLSDPRRGNGETQYF. The CDR3 nucleotides read TGTGCCAGCAGCCTATCTGATCCCCGACGGGGGAACGGGGAGACCCAGTACTTC. The V gene is TRBV4-2, the J gene TRBJ2-5; D possibly corresponds to TRBD2 (6 bases). Per germline, CDR1 LGHNA and CDR2 YNFKEQ. Deletions cut 4 bases from V and 5 bases from J, with 26 bases between. This CDR3 is 18 amino acids long.

The chain couples TRBV9 to TRBJ2-5; the D is unclear. The CDR3 is 13 amino acids. Trimming stripped 7 bases from V and 4 bases from J, with 14 bases between. Germline CDR1 is SGDLS and CDR2 is YYNGEE. CDR3 DNA sequence: TGTGCCAGCGGCGAGTCCATATCAGAGACCCAGTACTTC. This sequence encodes CASGESISETQYF.

The chain couples TRBV27 to TRBJ2-7, with a possible D match to TRBD1 (6 bases). In germline, CDR1 is MNHEY, CDR2 SMNVEV (reference sequence). V lost 4 bases and J lost 2, with 15 bases in between. The CDR3 loop spans 15 amino acids. The CDR3 loop reads CASSWGGGGAYEQYF. The CDR3 DNA sequence: TGTGCCAGCAGTTGGGGTGGGGGCGGTGCCTACGAGCAGTACTTC.

This chain uses TRBV5-4 with TRBJ1-2; 9 positions agree with TRBD1. Germline trimming cut 4 bases from V and 2 bases from J; bases unmatched to any gene: 9. Per the germline V gene, CDR1 is SGHNT and CDR2 is YYREEE (reference sequence). This CDR3 has 16 amino acids. CDR3 in amino acids: CASSRSRQGGNYGYTF. The CDR3 DNA is TGTGCCAGCAGCAGAAGTAGACAGGGGGGGAACTATGGCTACACCTTC.

V gene TRBV7-2 combines with J gene TRBJ1-2; TRBD1 matches 11 bases. The germline gives CDR1 SGHTA, CDR2 FQGNSA. J was trimmed by 6 bases and V by 1 base; bases with no gene match: 4. CDR3 length: 15 residues. The CDR3 DNA follows: TGTGCCAGCAGCTTAGGAGGGACAGGGGGTCATGGCTACACCTTC. Protein product: CASSLGGTGGHGYTF.

The chain links TRBV6-5 to TRBJ2-7, with D possibly matching TRBD1 (6 bases). Trimming took 6 bases from V and 0 from J, leaving 12 bases between them. The CDR3 covers 14 residues. Looked up from germline, CDR1 is MNHEY and CDR2 is SVGAGI. The CDR3 region is CASSRTDSSYEQYF. CDR3 DNA sequence: TGTGCCAGCAGCAGGACGGACAGCTCCTACGAGCAGTACTTC.

The chain carries TRBV5-1 and TRBJ2-3, with unresolved D. V shed 3 bases and J shed 1 base, with 9 bases lying between them. Germline CDR1 is SGHRS and CDR2 is YFSETQ. This CDR3 is 14 amino acids long. The CDR3 DNA reads as TGCGCCAGCAGCTGGGGTGGAGGCACAGATACGCAGTATTTT. It encodes CASSWGGGTDTQYF.

The rearrangement joins TRBV19 to TRBJ1-2; D not resolved. Germline V CDR1 and CDR2: LNHDA, SQIVND (reference sequence). Trimming took off 5 bases at V and 3 bases at J, with 10 bases between the two ends. The length of the CDR3 is 13 residues. In nucleotides, the CDR3 is TGTGCCAGTAGTCCGAGTCTAGACTATGGCTACACCTTC. It specifies CASSPSLDYGYTF.

This clone is medium-sized. The genes are TRBV5-5 and TRBJ1-6; D unclear. The CDR3 length is 13 residues. V lost 4 bases, J lost 4 bases, and 6 bases lay in between. Germline values: CDR1 SGHKS, CDR2 YYEKEE (reference sequence). The CDR3 DNA reads as TGTGCCAGCAGCCCGTCATATAATTCACCCCTCCACTTT. Amino acids: CASSPSYNSPLHF.

This chain joins TRBV3-1 (or the pseudogene TRBV3-2) and TRBJ2-5; 7 nucleotides agree with TRBD2. Trimming removed 4 bases from V and 0 bases from J; junction bases left unmatched: 8. The CDR3 is made up of 16 amino acids. From germline, CDR1 is LGHDT and CDR2 YNNKEL (reference sequence). The CDR3 protein is CASSLPTSRYQETQYF. For the CDR3, the DNA is TGTGCCAGCAGCCTTCCGACTAGCCGGTACCAAGAGACCCAGTACTTC.

This clone is termed medium-sized. V is TRBV7-9 and J is TRBJ2-3; 10 bases agree with TRBD1. CDR1 and CDR2 (germline): SEHNR, FQNEAQ (reference sequence). The CDR3 has 14 residues. With V trimmed by 8 bases and J by 4 bases, 6 bases remained unmatched. As DNA, the CDR3 is TGTGCCAGCCGCGGACAGGGGGGGCCAGATACGCAGTATTTT. Amino acids: CASRGQGGPDTQYF.

The chain has TRBV28 and TRBJ2-3; D possibly corresponds to TRBD1 (5 bases). CDR3 length: 12 residues. V lost 5 bases and J 6 bases, leaving 9 bases between the germline ends. Germline loops: CDR1 MDHEN, CDR2 SYDVKM. In DNA form, the CDR3 reads TGTGCCAGCAGTCCAGACAGCGATACGCAGTATTTT. Its translation: CASSPDSDTQYF.

The V call is TRBV15, the J call TRBJ1-1, with TRBD1 matching 8 bases. V gave up 6 bases and J gave up 4 bases; unmatched junction bases: 7. The germline gives CDR1 LNHNV, CDR2 YYDKDF (reference sequence). CDR3 length: 14 amino acids. This CDR3 is CATSRGQGGTEAFF. CDR3 nucleotides: TGTGCCACCAGTCGAGGACAGGGAGGCACTGAAGCTTTCTTT.

Only a few counts were recorded for this clone. Other DNA sequences in this specimen translate into the identical CDR3. The V and J genes are TRBV7-2 and TRBJ2-5; D not certain. Germline assignment: CDR1 SGHTA and CDR2 FQGNSA. Trimming cost V 3 bases and J 7 bases, with 9 bases left between them. There are 12 residues in the CDR3. The CDR3 is CASSFTPGTQYF. The CDR3 nucleotides are TGTGCCAGCAGCTTTACCCCGGGGACCCAGTACTTC.

The chain recombines TRBV19 with TRBJ2-3; unclear D gene. Germline CDR1 and CDR2: LNHDA and SQIVND (reference sequence). The CDR3 length is 15 residues. The germline V and J ends were trimmed by 2 bases and 1 base, with 10 bases remaining between them. The CDR3 bases are TGTGCCAGTAGTATAATAGCTAGACGCACAGATACGCAGTATTTT. This codes for CASSIIARRTDTQYF.

This rearrangement joins TRBV28 to TRBJ1-6; the match to TRBD1 covers 8 bases. The length of the CDR3 is 13 residues. V trimming: 9 bases; J trimming: 13 bases; junction bases outside the gene matches: 11. CDR1 is MDHEN and CDR2 is SYDVKM in the germline V gene. The CDR3 spells CASLLQGQDPLHF. CDR3 nucleotide sequence: TGTGCCAGTCTACTCCAGGGACAGGATCCCCTCCACTTT.

J is TRBJ2-5 and V is TRBV19; maybe TRBD1 (5 bases). Germline V lookup: CDR1 LNHDA, CDR2 SQIVND (reference sequence). With 5 bases removed from V and 3 bases from J, the gap between germline ends came to 10 bases. The CDR3 extends over 13 amino acids. The CDR3: CASSPRQKETQYF. CDR3 coding DNA: TGTGCCAGTAGTCCGCGACAGAAAGAGACCCAGTACTTC.